The T cell receptor beta chain described here comes from a study of T-cell memory formation after mild COVID-19. A note on this clonotype: The antigen is not known.

Per the germline V gene, CDR1 is SGHVS and CDR2 is FQNEAQ. The CDR3 loop spans 15 amino acids. The V end was cut by 1 base, the J end by 8 bases, with 16 bases between. TCRdb redid the calling of the 5' RACE reads with MiXCR, one entry per CDR3 protein. The sample contains 300,000 to 400,000 distinct CDR3 sequences, around 27% of which appear only once. Study results and limitations: Contracting CD8+ clones were enriched in EMRA, CD4+ mainly in CM and EM. Clones contracting across day 15 to 85 had a balanced CD4/CD8 profile; later expanding clones leaned CD4+.

Sequencing input: PBMCs or a T cell subset sorted from them (not recorded which). The source is an adult woman who had mild COVID-19 (a few samples of this study predate the infection). Cell type and time point are not known. This sequence joins TRBV7-8 and TRBJ2-3; D unclear. Here the CDR3 reads CASSLDISASGTQYF. The CDR3, as DNA: TGTGCCAGCAGCTTAGATATCTCGGCGTCGGGTACGCAGTATTTT.